This TCR beta chain was documented in a study of blood T cell repertoires in COVID-19. Study at large: The origin of the acute and convalescent COVID-19 samples was the United States, Italy and Spain. The analysed material was cDNA or gDNA that came from T cells, B-cell-depleted T cells, or PBMCs.

V shed 5 bases and J shed 11 bases, with 18 bases lying between them. Germline values: CDR1 SGHAT, CDR2 FQNNGV. This CDR3 spans 13 amino acids. Sequenced by immunoSEQ multiplex PCR; TCRdb stores in-frame clones only, minus some. The sample lists roughly 93,000 clones; roughly nine tenths were seen once. This clone was found once. V is TRBV11-2 and J is TRBJ1-1; D may be TRBD1 (5 bases). The sequencing input was peripheral blood. The TCR was taken from a man aged 45-60 years with acute or convalescent COVID-19. The CDR3 sequence is CASSLGHREVAFF. CDR3 DNA sequence: TGTGCCAGCAGCCTAGGACACCGGGAGGTGGCTTTCTTT.